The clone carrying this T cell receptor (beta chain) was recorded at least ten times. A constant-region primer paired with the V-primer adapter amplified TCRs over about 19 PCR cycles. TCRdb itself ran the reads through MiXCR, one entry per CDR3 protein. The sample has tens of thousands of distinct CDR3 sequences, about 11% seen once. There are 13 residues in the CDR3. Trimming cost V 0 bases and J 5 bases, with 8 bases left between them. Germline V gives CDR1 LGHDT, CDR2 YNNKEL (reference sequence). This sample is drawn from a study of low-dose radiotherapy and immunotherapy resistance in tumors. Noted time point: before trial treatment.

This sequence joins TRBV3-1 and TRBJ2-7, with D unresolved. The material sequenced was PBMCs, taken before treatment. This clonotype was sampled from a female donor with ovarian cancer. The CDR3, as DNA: TGTGCCAGCAGCCAAGACCCTCGGCACGAGCAGTACTTC. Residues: CASSQDPRHEQYF.